This note documents a single T cell receptor beta chain sequence. Its antigen is not known. Profiling relied on immunoSEQ multiplex PCR, and the TCRdb table lists in-frame clones only, not all of them. Counted here are around 200,000 clones, roughly 70% occurring once; the ten biggest clones make up 10%. This sample was taken from a study of shared clonotypes between healthy human individuals. Broader study findings: Donor scarcity curtailed the genetic and exposure-history diversity represented herein. When naive CD4 clonotypes were compared across a few donors, around 4.6% were shared.

V lost 7 bases and J 0 bases, leaving 13 bases between the germline ends. This CDR3 is 15 amino acids long. In germline, CDR1 is LNHDA, CDR2 SQIVND (reference sequence). This clonotype originated in a man aged 25 to 40 in good health. This rearrangement joins TRBV19 to TRBJ2-1, with TRBD2 as a possible D gene (6 bases). The sequencing sample was made of memory CD4+ T cells sorted from blood. Subset here: CD45RA-negative fraction. In DNA, the CDR3 is TGTGCCAGTATCGGTAGCGGAATCTCCTACAATGAGCAGTTCTTC. As protein: CASIGSGISYNEQFF.